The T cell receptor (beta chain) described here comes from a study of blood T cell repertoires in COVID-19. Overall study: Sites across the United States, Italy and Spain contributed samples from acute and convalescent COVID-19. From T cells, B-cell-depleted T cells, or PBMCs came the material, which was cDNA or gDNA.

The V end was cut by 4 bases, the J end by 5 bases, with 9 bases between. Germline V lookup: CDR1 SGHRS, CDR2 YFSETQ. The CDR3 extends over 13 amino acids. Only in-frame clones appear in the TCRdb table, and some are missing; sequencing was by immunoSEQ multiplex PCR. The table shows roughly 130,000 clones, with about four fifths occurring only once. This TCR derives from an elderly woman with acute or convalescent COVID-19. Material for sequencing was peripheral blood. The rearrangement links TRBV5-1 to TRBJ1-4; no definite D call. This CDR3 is CASSLRSNEKLFF. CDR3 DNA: TGCGCCAGCAGCCTCAGATCGAATGAAAAACTGTTTTTT.